A single sample gave rise to the 27 T cell receptor beta chains below, sequenced in a study of T cell responses to AZD1222 COVID-19 vaccine. Generated by immunoSEQ multiplex PCR, the TCRdb table keeps only in-frame clones and is missing some. The data show roughly 140,000 clones, about nine tenths seen once. The sequencing here drew on peripheral blood, taken on day 0 of MenACWY control vaccination. The receptors here all came from an adult in good health.

V and J are TRBV6-5 and TRBJ2-1; no clear D. Germline lookup yields CDR1 MNHEY and CDR2 SVGAGI. V was shortened by 4 bases and J by 5 bases, with 12 bases between the two germline ends. This CDR3 region has 14 residues. For the CDR3, the DNA is TGTGCCAGCAGTTTGCGAGGTTTTAACAATGAGCAGTTCTTC. It encodes CASSLRGFNNEQFF.

The V call is TRBV29-1, the J call TRBJ1-2; no reliable D call. From germline, CDR1 is SQVTM and CDR2 ANQGSEA. Trimming removed 2 bases from V and 7 bases from J, with 11 bases in between. The CDR3 runs 12 residues. The CDR3 region has the DNA TGCAGCGTTGAATTCGGACCCCGTGGCTACACCTTC. Amino acid sequence: CSVEFGPRGYTF.

This clone was picked up a small number of times. V is TRBV5-1 and J is TRBJ2-5; TRBD2 matches at 12 bases. The CDR3 is made up of 15 amino acids. V trimming: 4 bases; J trimming: 4 bases; junction bases outside the gene matches: 5. Germline V gene data show CDR1 as SGHRS and CDR2 as YFSETQ. CDR3 DNA sequence: TGCGCCAGCAGCGGAACTAGCGGGGGGATAGAGACCCAGTACTTC. This translates into CASSGTSGGIETQYF.

V gene TRBV6-6 combines with J gene TRBJ2-2; no reliable D call. The CDR3 extends over 16 amino acids. Trimming left V 4 bases short and J 0 bases short, with 12 bases between. Germline CDR1 is MNHNY and CDR2 is SVGAGI (reference sequence). The CDR3 DNA reads as TGTGCCAGCAGTTCGGAGACCCACTCGAACACCGGGGAGCTGTTTTTT. It codes for CASSSETHSNTGELFF.

The chain employs TRBV25-1 and TRBJ1-1; TRBD1 aligns across 7 bases. This CDR3 contains 14 residues. Germline CDR1 reads MGHDK; CDR2 reads SYGVNS. J lost 6 bases, V lost 4 bases, and 8 bases had no gene match. The CDR3 reads CASSGYRDSPEAFF. CDR3 DNA: TGTGCCAGCAGTGGATACCGGGACAGCCCTGAAGCTTTCTTT.

V and J are TRBV4-1 and TRBJ1-5; the D is unclear. CDR3 length equals 15 residues. The germline CDR1 and CDR2 sequences are MGHRA and YSYEKL. V shed 0 bases and J shed 2 bases, with 8 bases lying between them. CDR3: CASSQDVGRNQPQHF. The CDR3 DNA is TGCGCCAGCAGCCAAGATGTGGGTCGCAATCAGCCCCAGCATTTT.

V gene TRBV29-1 combines with J gene TRBJ2-5; 11 bases fit TRBD2. Germline values: CDR1 SQVTM, CDR2 ANQGSEA. The V segment lost 7 bases and the J segment 4 bases; nucleotides outside the gene matches: 5. This CDR3 has 13 residues. The CDR3 reads CSAFTSGRETQYF. The DNA of the CDR3 is TGCAGCGCCTTTACTAGCGGGAGAGAGACCCAGTACTTC.

This chain uses TRBV7-9 with TRBJ1-1; tentatively, D is TRBD1 (6 bases). Trimming cost V 5 bases and J 1 base, with 14 bases left between them. The CDR3 totals 15 residues. Germline assignment: CDR1 SEHNR and CDR2 FQNEAQ (reference sequence). The CDR3 DNA is TGTGCCAGCAGCCGACAGGTCGGGGAGAACACTGAAGCTTTCTTT. Amino acids: CASSRQVGENTEAFF.

The V and J genes are TRBV18 and TRBJ1-1, with 8 nucleotides matching TRBD1. The CDR3 extends over 16 amino acids. The V and J ends lost 4 bases and 3 bases, in that order; junction bases with no gene match: 10. Germline V gene data show CDR1 as KGHSH and CDR2 as LQKENI. In DNA form, the CDR3 reads TGTGCCAGCTCACAGGCAGGGGGCGGTTGGGACACTGAAGCTTTCTTT. Translating gives CASSQAGGGWDTEAFF.

This sequence joins TRBV30 and TRBJ2-7, with 14 positions matching TRBD2. The CDR3 consists of 15 residues. Germline V gives CDR1 GTSNPN, CDR2 SVGIG (reference sequence). With V trimmed by 5 bases and J by 4 bases, 7 bases remained unmatched. For the CDR3, the DNA is TGTGCCTGGGCCCTCGGACTAGCGGGGGGATACGAGCAGTACTTC. This gives the protein CAWALGLAGGYEQYF.

This clone came up once. The J gene is TRBJ1-1, the V gene TRBV19, with 8 bases aligning to TRBD1. Germline lookup yields CDR1 LNHDA and CDR2 SQIVND (reference sequence). CDR3 length: 15 amino acids. Unmatched junction bases numbered 7, after V lost 4 bases and J lost 3 bases. Written as DNA, the CDR3 is TGTGCCAGTAGTACTACCCCAGGGGGCTACACTGAAGCTTTCTTT. Its protein is CASSTTPGGYTEAFF. Looking up the rest from reference TRBV19 and TRBJ1-1 gives the full variable domain: DGGITQSPKYLFRKEGQNVTLSCEQNLNHDAMYWYRQDPGQGLRLIYYSQIVNDFQKGDIAEGYSVSREKKESFPLTVTSAQKNPTAFYLCASSTTPGGYTEAFFGQGTRLTVV.

The chain links TRBV27 to TRBJ2-7, with 13 bases lining up with TRBD2. V shed 6 bases and J 5 bases; nucleotides not matched to a gene: 4. The germline gives CDR1 MNHEY, CDR2 SMNVEV (reference sequence). The CDR3 has 14 residues. This CDR3 reads CASSWGTSGDEQYF. CDR3 in DNA: TGTGCCAGCAGCTGGGGGACTAGCGGGGACGAGCAGTACTTC.

The chain has TRBV19 and TRBJ1-1; unclear D gene. Germline CDR1 and CDR2: LNHDA and SQIVND (reference sequence). CDR3 length: 10 amino acids. CDR3 residues: CANEYTEAFF. The CDR3 region has the DNA TGTGCTAATGAGTACACTGAAGCTTTCTTT.

The table lists this clone with a count of one. V is TRBV7-8 and J is TRBJ1-3; tentative D call: TRBD1 (5 bases). V lost 4 bases and J lost 4, with 11 bases in between. This CDR3 region has 14 residues. Germline V CDR1 and CDR2: SGHVS, FQNEAQ. The CDR3 region has the DNA TGTGCCAGCAGCTATGGGACCGTAGGAAACACCATATATTTT. It translates to CASSYGTVGNTIYF.

The chain has TRBV9 and TRBJ2-1; 10 bases agree with TRBD2. CDR1 SGDLS and CDR2 YYNGEE come from the germline V gene. V was clipped by 0 bases and J by 7 bases; unmatched bases: 13. There are 18 residues in the CDR3. The CDR3 reads CASSVEAAVSGRGNEQFF. In DNA form, the CDR3 reads TGTGCCAGCAGCGTAGAGGCCGCCGTAAGCGGGAGGGGGAATGAGCAGTTCTTC.

The V call is TRBV28, the J call TRBJ1-1, with no clear D. The CDR3 is 13 amino acids. V was pared by 3 bases and J by 4 bases, with 9 bases between. Germline V lookup: CDR1 MDHEN, CDR2 SYDVKM. CDR3 loop: CASSFGGITEAFF. As DNA, the CDR3 is TGTGCCAGCAGTTTTGGAGGCATCACTGAAGCTTTCTTT.

The V and J genes are TRBV7-3 and TRBJ2-2, with D possibly TRBD1 on 6 matching bases. V was cut by 5 bases and J by 1 base, with 8 bases left in between. The CDR3 spans 14 residues. Germline values: CDR1 SGHTA, CDR2 FQGTGA. In DNA form, the CDR3 reads TGTGCCAGCAGCCCGACAGGGAACACCGGGGAGCTGTTTTTT. Protein product: CASSPTGNTGELFF.

This chain links TRBV29-1 with TRBJ1-1; possibly TRBD1 for D (5 bases). Germline V gives CDR1 SQVTM, CDR2 ANQGSEA. Trimming shortened V by 6 bases and J by 0 bases, and 11 bases separated the two germline ends. This CDR3 comprises 13 residues. The DNA of the CDR3 is TGCAGCGTCGAGGGACCGTTGAACACTGAAGCTTTCTTT. It encodes CSVEGPLNTEAFF.

The rearrangement uses TRBV2 and TRBJ2-3; possible D gene TRBD2, 6 bases. The CDR3 covers 14 residues. The germline gives CDR1 SNHLY, CDR2 FYNNEI. Trimming took 6 bases from V and 8 from J, leaving 18 bases between them. CDR3 in amino acids: CASSGTGGGGTQYF. CDR3 bases: TGTGCCAGCAGCGGGACTGGTGGTGGAGGTACGCAGTATTTT.

The sample holds one count of this clone. The V call is TRBV7-3, the J call TRBJ2-5; 10 nucleotides align to TRBD1. The CDR3 is 15 amino acids. Germline-derived CDR1 and CDR2 are SGHTA and FQGTGA. With 5 bases clipped from V and 5 bases from J, the junction kept 8 bases outside the gene matches. CDR3 loop: CASSRDRGFYETQYF. The CDR3 nucleotides read TGTGCCAGCAGCCGGGACAGGGGATTTTACGAGACCCAGTACTTC.

The rearrangement links TRBV11-3 to TRBJ2-7; 8 positions agree with TRBD1. CDR1 and CDR2 (germline): SGHNT, YENEEA. This CDR3 is built from 14 residues. V shed 5 bases, J shed 6 bases, and the junction held 9 bases outside the gene matches. The CDR3 region has the DNA TGTGCCAGCAGCCCGCAGGGGGCGCGGGGCGAGCAGTACTTC. As protein: CASSPQGARGEQYF.

The chain recombines TRBV7-9 with TRBJ2-4, with D possibly being TRBD2 (7 bases). V lost 5 bases, J lost 3 bases, and 14 bases lay in between. The germline gives CDR1 SEHNR, CDR2 FQNEAQ (reference sequence). This CDR3 contains 15 residues. CDR3 nucleotide sequence: TGTGCCAGCAGCCCTCGGGGAGGGGGCAAAAACATTCAGTACTTC. It specifies CASSPRGGGKNIQYF. Drawing the rest from reference TRBV7-9 and TRBJ2-4, the complete variable domain is DTGVSQNPRHKITKRGQNVTFRCDPISEHNRLYWYRQTLGQGPEFLTYFQNEAQLEKSRLLSDRFSAERPKGSFSTLEIQRTEQGDSAMYLCASSPRGGGKNIQYFGAGTRLSVL.

This rearrangement joins TRBV30 to TRBJ1-2; 7 nucleotides agree with TRBD1. Trimming took 0 bases from V and 4 from J; bases not matched to a gene: 14. Germline values: CDR1 GTSNPN, CDR2 SVGIG (reference sequence). The CDR3 sequence is 17 residues long. CDR3: CAWSVATGSFWAYGYTF. DNA of the CDR3: TGTGCCTGGAGTGTTGCGACAGGGTCGTTTTGGGCCTATGGCTACACCTTC. Supplemented by reference TRBV30 and TRBJ1-2, the full variable domain reads SQTIHQWPATLVQPVGSPLSLECTVEGTSNPNLYWYRQAAGRGLQLLFYSVGIGQISSEVPQNLSASRPQDRQFILSSKKLLLSDSGFYLCAWSVATGSFWAYGYTFGSGTRLTVV.

The genes are TRBV6-5 and TRBJ2-5, with 7 bases matching TRBD1. Germline CDR1 and CDR2: MNHEY and SVGAGI. This CDR3 region has 14 residues. V trimming: 8 bases; J trimming: 5 bases; junction bases outside the gene matches: 11. CDR3 nucleotide sequence: TGTGCCAGCGGCATCGAGGGGGCTGGGGAGACCCAGTACTTC. Translated, it gives CASGIEGAGETQYF.

The chain recombines TRBV29-1 with TRBJ2-7; no clear D. Germline lookup yields CDR1 SQVTM and CDR2 ANQGSEA. The CDR3 spans 15 residues. Deletions cut 1 base from V and 8 bases from J, with 21 bases between. The CDR3 spells CSVEGWGSSDRKQYF. The CDR3 DNA sequence: TGCAGCGTTGAAGGGTGGGGTAGTTCGGATCGGAAGCAGTACTTC.

The chain couples TRBV7-9 to TRBJ1-1; D perhaps matches TRBD1 (5 bases). Trimming removed 2 bases from V and 4 bases from J, with 14 bases in between. The CDR3 covers 15 residues. Germline V lookup: CDR1 SEHNR, CDR2 FQNEAQ (reference sequence). This chain's CDR3 is CASSLWVGGSTEAFF. The CDR3 DNA reads TGTGCCAGCAGCTTATGGGTGGGGGGGAGCACTGAAGCTTTCTTT.

The V gene is TRBV19, the J gene TRBJ1-1; a weak D match, TRBD1 (5 bases). The CDR3 sequence is 13 residues long. V lost 4 bases and J 4 bases, leaving 10 bases between the germline ends. Germline assignment: CDR1 LNHDA and CDR2 SQIVND (reference sequence). CDR3 nucleotide sequence: TGTGCCAGTAGTAGGGGGTGGGGCACTGAAGCTTTCTTT. It specifies CASSRGWGTEAFF. Supplemented by reference TRBV19 and TRBJ1-1, the full variable domain reads DGGITQSPKYLFRKEGQNVTLSCEQNLNHDAMYWYRQDPGQGLRLIYYSQIVNDFQKGDIAEGYSVSREKKESFPLTVTSAQKNPTAFYLCASSRGWGTEAFFGQGTRLTVV.